A selection of T cell receptor beta chains follows, all from one sample in a study of T cell responses to AZD1222 COVID-19 vaccine. Data came from immunoSEQ multiplex PCR; TCRdb stores just in-frame clones and leaves some out. The sample lists 150,000 to 200,000 clones; about 92% were seen once. The material was peripheral blood, obtained on day 0 of AZD1222 vaccination. These receptors were collected from an adult in good health. The CDR3 runs from the conserved cysteine through the conserved F or W. Each record gives: D gene, V gene, J gene, clone size, CDR3 protein, CDR3 DNA. The D gene is left open where the match is weak. Clone size is given for some rows only: seen once, a few or many times, or a class if the clone is expanded.

-	TRBV29-1	TRBJ2-7	once	CSVGAEPYEQYF	TGCAGCGTTGGAGCGGAGCCCTACGAGCAGTACTTC
-	TRBV5-8	TRBJ1-3	once	CASSLADRGNTIYF	TGTGCCAGCAGCTTGGCCGACAGGGGAAACACCATATATTTT
-	TRBV19	TRBJ1-5	-	CASSLGELQPQHF	TGTGCCAGTAGTTTGGGGGAGCTTCAGCCCCAGCATTTT
TRBD1	TRBV25-1	TRBJ1-2	-	CATHRGPSDGYTF	TGTGCCACTCACAGGGGGCCATCTGATGGCTACACCTTC
TRBD1	TRBV19	TRBJ1-5	-	CASSWGDRGGNQPQHF	TGTGCCAGTAGTTGGGGGGACAGGGGCGGCAATCAGCCCCAGCATTTT
-	TRBV12-3/TRBV12-4	TRBJ1-4	-	CASSLGTLLFF	TGTGCCAGCAGTTTAGGGACTTTACTGTTTTTT
-	TRBV5-4	TRBJ2-3	-	CASSRPGTGTDTQYF	TGTGCCAGCAGCAGACCCGGGACTGGCACAGATACGCAGTATTTT
-	TRBV4-2	TRBJ2-7	-	CASSQDVGYEQYF	TGTGCCAGCAGCCAAGACGTGGGCTACGAGCAGTACTTC
TRBD2	TRBV2	TRBJ2-3	-	CASSGRGGRDGTDTQYF	TGTGCCAGCAGTGGACGTGGCGGGAGGGATGGCACAGATACGCAGTATTTT
-	TRBV24-1	TRBJ2-2	-	CATSDSTGISGELFF	TGTGCCACCAGTGATTCAACAGGGATTTCCGGGGAGCTGTTTTTT
-	TRBV12-5	TRBJ2-7	-	CASGFIYEQYF	TGTGCTAGTGGTTTTATCTACGAGCAGTACTTC
-	TRBV7-2	TRBJ1-6	-	CASSRELGTLHF	TGTGCCAGCAGCCGCGAGTTGGGGACCCTCCACTTT
-	TRBV6-2/TRBV6-3	TRBJ1-1	-	CASSYVRGFMNTEAFF	TGTGCCAGCAGTTACGTCCGTGGTTTCATGAACACTGAAGCTTTCTTT
-	TRBV28	TRBJ1-2	-	CASSLSGVTGGYTF	TGTGCCAGCAGTTTGTCTGGCGTAACAGGAGGCTACACCTTC
TRBD1	TRBV7-2	TRBJ2-2	-	CASSLANRGMPGELFF	TGTGCCAGCAGCTTAGCAAACAGGGGAATGCCCGGGGAGCTGTTTTTT
TRBD1	TRBV6-2/TRBV6-3	TRBJ1-1	-	CASSYPRDSSEAFF	TGTGCCAGCAGTTACCCCCGGGACAGTTCAGAAGCTTTCTTT
-	TRBV6-5	TRBJ1-5	-	CASSPSGGNNQPQHF	TGTGCCAGCAGCCCCTCGGGGGGAAACAATCAGCCCCAGCATTTT
-	TRBV10-1	TRBJ1-1	-	CASSERWGTEAFF	TGCGCCAGCAGTGAGCGCTGGGGCACTGAAGCTTTCTTT
-	TRBV7-6	TRBJ1-5	-	CASSLGAGLGQPQHF	TGTGCCAGCAGCTTAGGGGCAGGGCTGGGTCAGCCCCAGCATTTT
-	TRBV2	TRBJ1-4	-	CASSEGEATNEKLFF	TGTGCCAGCAGTGAAGGGGAGGCAACTAATGAAAAACTGTTTTTT
-	TRBV11-3	TRBJ2-3	-	CASSNYRADTQYF	TGTGCCAGCAGCAACTACAGAGCAGATACGCAGTATTTT
TRBD1	TRBV18	TRBJ1-1	-	CASASGTGVEAFF	TGTGCCAGCGCCTCGGGGACAGGGGTGGAAGCTTTCTTT
TRBD1	TRBV5-1	TRBJ2-2	-	CASSLRGQGLNTGELFF	TGCGCCAGCAGCTTGAGGGGACAGGGTCTGAACACCGGGGAGCTGTTTTTT
-	TRBV2	TRBJ2-1	-	CASRAGTEVNEQFF	TGTGCCAGCAGAGCCGGGACCGAAGTCAATGAGCAGTTCTTC
-	TRBV5-1	TRBJ1-2	-	CASSLGLPDGYTF	TGCGCCAGCAGCTTGGGGCTTCCAGATGGCTACACCTTC
-	TRBV5-4	TRBJ2-1	once	CASKMDTSTYNEQFF	TGTGCCAGCAAGATGGACACCTCAACCTACAATGAGCAGTTCTTC
-	TRBV18	TRBJ1-2	-	CASSGRANYGYTF	TGTGCCAGCTCAGGAAGGGCGAACTATGGCTACACCTTC
-	TRBV19	TRBJ1-5	-	CASTKPDGNQPQHF	TGTGCCAGTACCAAGCCGGACGGCAATCAGCCCCAGCATTTT
TRBD2	TRBV10-1	TRBJ2-4	-	CASSDGGATVKNIQYF	TGCGCCAGCAGTGACGGGGGGGCCACGGTCAAAAACATTCAGTACTTC
TRBD1	TRBV7-9	TRBJ2-3	once	CASSGRGRLDTQYF	TGTGCCAGCAGCGGCAGGGGGCGGTTAGATACGCAGTATTTT
-	TRBV25-1	TRBJ1-4	-	CASSDPRVRNEKLFF	TGTGCCAGCAGTGATCCTAGAGTCCGTAATGAAAAACTGTTTTTT
-	TRBV7-2	TRBJ1-1	-	CASSLFTEAFF	TGTGCCAGCAGCTTATTCACTGAAGCTTTCTTT
TRBD1	TRBV7-2	TRBJ1-5	-	CASSLRDRGELGSNQPQHF	TGTGCCAGCAGCTTAAGGGACAGGGGAGAATTGGGGAGCAATCAGCCCCAGCATTTT
-	TRBV19	TRBJ2-3	once	CASSIGPLAKAATDTQYF	TGTGCCAGTAGTATAGGGCCCCTAGCGAAGGCAGCCACAGATACGCAGTATTTT
-	TRBV5-8	TRBJ1-6	once	CASSLATAATYNSPLHF	TGTGCCAGCAGCTTGGCCACCGCAGCAACCTATAATTCACCCCTCCACTTT
TRBD1	TRBV6-2/TRBV6-3	TRBJ2-1	-	CASSRTGSYNEQFF	TGTGCCAGCAGTCGGACAGGGAGCTACAATGAGCAGTTCTTC
TRBD1	TRBV6-5	TRBJ1-1	-	CASTSQGGRNTEAFF	TGTGCCAGCACCAGCCAGGGGGGTCGGAACACTGAAGCTTTCTTT
-	TRBV6-5	TRBJ1-1	-	CATAGNTEAFF	TGTGCCACGGCAGGGAATACTGAAGCTTTCTTT
-	TRBV7-2	TRBJ2-7	-	CASSAGLYEQYF	TGTGCCAGCAGCGCGGGACTCTACGAGCAGTACTTC
-	TRBV30	TRBJ2-1	-	CAWSAGTSSYNEQFF	TGTGCCTGGAGTGCGGGGACGAGCTCCTACAATGAGCAGTTCTTC
-	TRBV29-1	TRBJ2-7	-	CSVVEPAYEQYF	TGCAGCGTTGTGGAACCCGCCTACGAGCAGTACTTC
TRBD1	TRBV6-6	TRBJ1-2	-	CATQLQGDYGYTF	TGTGCCACCCAACTTCAGGGGGACTATGGCTACACCTTC
TRBD2	TRBV11-3	TRBJ2-2	-	CASSHHQGLAGGTGELFF	TGTGCCAGCAGCCACCACCAGGGACTAGCGGGAGGAACCGGGGAGCTGTTTTTT
TRBD1	TRBV6-5	TRBJ2-7	-	CASSYRQGVSYEQYF	TGTGCCAGCTCTTACCGACAGGGGGTTTCCTACGAGCAGTACTTC
-	TRBV2	TRBJ1-2	-	CAIEETGLTNYGYTF	TGTGCCATTGAGGAAACAGGGCTTACTAACTATGGCTACACCTTC
-	TRBV4-2	TRBJ1-1	-	CASSQGHQAITEAFF	TGTGCCAGCAGCCAAGGGCACCAGGCAATCACTGAAGCTTTCTTT
TRBD1	TRBV7-8	TRBJ2-1	few	CASRSDRGSYNEQFF	TGTGCCAGCAGGTCAGACAGGGGCTCCTACAATGAGCAGTTCTTC
-	TRBV5-1	TRBJ1-4	-	CASSLGQVNEKLFF	TGCGCCAGCAGCTTGGGTCAGGTTAATGAAAAACTGTTTTTT
-	TRBV7-3	TRBJ1-1	few	CASSLRRDTEAFF	TGTGCCAGCAGCCTCCGCAGGGACACTGAAGCTTTCTTT
-	TRBV15	TRBJ1-5	-	CATSRGGYQPQHF	TGTGCCACCAGCAGAGGCGGCTATCAGCCCCAGCATTTT
-	TRBV19	TRBJ1-5	once	CASSRAEYSQHF	TGTGCCAGTAGCCGCGCTGAGTACTCCCAGCATTTT
TRBD1	TRBV6-5	TRBJ1-2	once	CASRDDRAWGYTF	TGTGCCAGCAGGGACGACAGGGCATGGGGCTACACCTTC
TRBD1	TRBV3-1/TRBV3-2	TRBJ1-5	-	CASSWDRATLPQHF	TGTGCCAGCAGCTGGGACAGGGCCACTCTGCCCCAGCATTTT
-	TRBV11-2	TRBJ1-1	-	CASSLEGGRNTEAFF	TGTGCCAGCAGCTTAGAAGGGGGGAGAAACACTGAAGCTTTCTTT
-	TRBV11-2	TRBJ2-2	-	CASSFEPSNTGELFF	TGTGCCAGCAGCTTTGAGCCATCGAACACCGGGGAGCTGTTTTTT